This TCR beta chain was documented in a study of blood T cell repertoires in COVID-19. Study-wide background: Sources were T cells, B-cell-depleted T cells, or PBMCs; the material itself was cDNA or gDNA.

Germline CDR1 is SGHNT and CDR2 is YENEEA. Trimming pared 4 bases from V and 6 bases from J, leaving 12 bases between. The CDR3 is 13 residues long. TCRdb keeps only in-frame clones here, not all; method: immunoSEQ multiplex PCR. The profile covers around 140,000 clones, with 85% to 90% appearing a single time and around 11% taken by the ten largest. The chain combines TRBV11-3 with TRBJ1-1; D perhaps matches TRBD1 (6 bases). The TCR was taken from a man aged 60-69 years who had recovered from COVID-19. Sequences were obtained from PBMCs or T cells enriched from blood (not recorded which). The CDR3 loop is CASSSRQDPEAFF. The CDR3 nucleotides read TGTGCCAGCAGCTCCCGACAGGACCCTGAAGCTTTCTTT.